The clone carrying this TCR beta chain was picked up one time. Authors' methods: Amplification of reference gene primers was used by the study to estimate nucleated cell counts. Sequenced by immunoSEQ multiplex PCR; TCRdb stores in-frame clones only, minus some. The V and J calls and the clone size are those of that table, but D and trimming were determined from the DNA. Of 100,000 to 150,000 clones listed, roughly 90% are singletons. Each participant's cohort was designated according to participant-reported clinical history. Either two negative PCRs, clearance, or symptom resolution qualified Cohort 3 donors as recovered. This sample stems from a study of blood T cell repertoires in COVID-19. As for the study in general: The United States, Italy and Spain supplied acute and convalescent COVID-19 samples.

The V and J ends lost 0 bases and 10 bases, in that order; junction bases with no gene match: 14. This CDR3 is 17 amino acids long. CDR1 SGHDN and CDR2 FVKESK come from the germline V gene. This receptor was identified in a woman between 50 and 59 years old who had recovered from COVID-19. Specimen: PBMCs or T cells enriched from blood (not recorded which). The chain uses TRBV14 and TRBJ2-1, with TRBD2 matching over 8 bases. The CDR3 nucleotides read TGTGCCAGCAGCCAAGAAACTGGCGGGGGGCCATGGGGGGAGCAGTTCTTC. It translates to CASSQETGGGPWGEQFF.